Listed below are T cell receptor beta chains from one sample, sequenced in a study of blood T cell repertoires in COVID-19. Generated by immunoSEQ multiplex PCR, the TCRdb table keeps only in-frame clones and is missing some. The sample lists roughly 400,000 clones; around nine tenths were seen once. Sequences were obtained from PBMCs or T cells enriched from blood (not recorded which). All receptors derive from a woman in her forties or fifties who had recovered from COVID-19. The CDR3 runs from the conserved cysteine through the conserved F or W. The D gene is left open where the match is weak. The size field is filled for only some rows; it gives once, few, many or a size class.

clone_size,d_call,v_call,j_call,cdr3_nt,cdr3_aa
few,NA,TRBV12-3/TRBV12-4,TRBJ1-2,TGTGCCAGCAGTTTAGCCCGGGGGTATGGCTACACCTTC,CASSLARGYGYTF
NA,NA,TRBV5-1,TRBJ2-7,TGCGCCAGCAGCTTGGCCGCGGAGGGGTGGAACGAGCAGTACTTC,CASSLAAEGWNEQYF
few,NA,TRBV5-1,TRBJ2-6,TGCGCCAGCAGCTTGGGGGGTACAGGGACTGGGGCCAACGTCCTGACTTTC,CASSLGGTGTGANVLTF
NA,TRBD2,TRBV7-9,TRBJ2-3,TGTGCCAGCAGCTTAGGGCGGGGGGGCACAGATACGCAGTATTTT,CASSLGRGGTDTQYF
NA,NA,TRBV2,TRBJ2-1,TGTGCCAGCCCCCCTCGACAGGTGTCCTACAATGAGCAGTTCTTC,CASPPRQVSYNEQFF
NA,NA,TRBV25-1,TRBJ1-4,TGTGCCAGCAGCTCTAATGAAAAACTGTTTTTT,CASSSNEKLFF
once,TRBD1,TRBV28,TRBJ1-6,TGTGCCAGCAGTGGGGGGACAGGGGTGAATTCACCCCTCCACTTT,CASSGGTGVNSPLHF
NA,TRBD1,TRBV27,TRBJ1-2,TGTGCCAGCAGTACGGGACAGGGGAACTATGGCTACACCTTC,CASSTGQGNYGYTF
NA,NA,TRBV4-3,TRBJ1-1,TGCGCCAGCAGCCAAGATCCGGGGGGGTCCACTGAAGCTTTCTTT,CASSQDPGGSTEAFF
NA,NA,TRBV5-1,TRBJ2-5,TGCGCCAGCAGCTCGATAGACCGGGAGCCCGAAGAGACCCAGTACTTC,CASSSIDREPEETQYF
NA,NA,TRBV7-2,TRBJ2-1,TGTGCCAGCAGCTTGTCAAGGGGCTCCTACAATGAGCAGTTCTTC,CASSLSRGSYNEQFF
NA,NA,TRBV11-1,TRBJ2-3,TGTGCCAGCAGCTTAGGACTCACAGATACGCAGTATTTT,CASSLGLTDTQYF
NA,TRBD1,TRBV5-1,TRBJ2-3,TGCGCCAGCAGCTCATTGGGACAGGGGATAGGCGATACGCAGTATTTT,CASSSLGQGIGDTQYF
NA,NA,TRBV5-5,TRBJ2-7,TGTGCCAGCAGCTTCCGAGGGGACACCTACTACGAGCAGTACTTC,CASSFRGDTYYEQYF
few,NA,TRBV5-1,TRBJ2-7,TGCGCCAGCAGCCTCCTGGACAGAGCCTACGAGCAGTACTTC,CASSLLDRAYEQYF
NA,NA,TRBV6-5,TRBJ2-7,TGTGCCAGCAGTTACGAAGCGCAGGGAGGATCCTACGAGCAGTACTTC,CASSYEAQGGSYEQYF
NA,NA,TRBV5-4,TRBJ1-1,TGTGCCATCAAGTCCGGTTCGAACACTGAAGCTTTCTTT,CAIKSGSNTEAFF
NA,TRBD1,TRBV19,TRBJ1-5,TGTGCCAGTACCATGAGACAGGGTGGCGCAAGCAATCAGCCCCAGCATTTT,CASTMRQGGASNQPQHF
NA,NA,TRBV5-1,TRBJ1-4,TGCGCCAGCAGCTTGGACCGGGACACTGAAAAACTGTTTTTT,CASSLDRDTEKLFF
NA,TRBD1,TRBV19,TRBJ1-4,TGTGCCAGTAGTATCGGGACAGGGATGTTATTGAATGAAAAACTGTTTTTT,CASSIGTGMLLNEKLFF
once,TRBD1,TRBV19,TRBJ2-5,TGTGCCAGTAGTCTACAGGGGATTCCACAAGAGACCCAGTACTTC,CASSLQGIPQETQYF
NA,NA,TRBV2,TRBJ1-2,TGTGCCAGCAGTGTGTCCGGGTTTAACTATGGCTACACCTTC,CASSVSGFNYGYTF
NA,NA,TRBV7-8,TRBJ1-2,TGTGCCAGCAGCTTTGACATGACTAACTATGGCTACACCTTC,CASSFDMTNYGYTF
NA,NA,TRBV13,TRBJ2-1,TGTGCCAGCAGCTTAGGCCCACCTCCCGGGGAGCAGTTCTTC,CASSLGPPPGEQFF
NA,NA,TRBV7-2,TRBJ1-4,TGTGCCAGCAGCCCCCGGGGATTGAGCTACGCTAATGAAAAACTGTTTTTT,CASSPRGLSYANEKLFF
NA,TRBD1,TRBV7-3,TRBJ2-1,TGTGCCAGCAGTCGGGACAGGGGGTCGAATGAGCAGTTCTTC,CASSRDRGSNEQFF
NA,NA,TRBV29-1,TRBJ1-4,TGCAGCGCCAGACAGGTTACTAATGAAAAACTGTTTTTT,CSARQVTNEKLFF
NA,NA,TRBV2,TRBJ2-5,TGTGCCAGCAGACAGGGTATCGAGACCCAGTACTTC,CASRQGIETQYF
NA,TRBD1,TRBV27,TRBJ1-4,TGTGCCAGCAGGCCGGACAGGACGTCAACTAATGAAAAACTGTTTTTT,CASRPDRTSTNEKLFF
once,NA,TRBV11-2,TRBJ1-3,TGTGCCAGCAGCTTAGGGACAAACTCTGGAAACACCATATATTTT,CASSLGTNSGNTIYF
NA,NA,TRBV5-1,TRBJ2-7,TGCGCCAGTACCAAGGAGGCAGGGGCCTACGAGCAGTACTTC,CASTKEAGAYEQYF
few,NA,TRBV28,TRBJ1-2,TGTGCCAGCAGCGGGGACTTCCACTATGGCTACACCTTC,CASSGDFHYGYTF
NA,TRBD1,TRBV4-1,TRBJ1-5,TGCGCCAGCAGCCAAGATCTTCAACAGGGGACAGGGGGCAGTCAGCCCCAGCATTTT,CASSQDLQQGTGGSQPQHF
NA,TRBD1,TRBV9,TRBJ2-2,TGTGCCAGCAGCGTAGCCCGGGACAGGAACACCGGGGAGCTGTTTTTT,CASSVARDRNTGELFF
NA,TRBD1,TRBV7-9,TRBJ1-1,TGTGCCAGCAGCAAAGAGACAGGGCCGGGGACTGAAGCTTTCTTT,CASSKETGPGTEAFF
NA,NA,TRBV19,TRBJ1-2,TGTGCCAGTAGTATCGCGGGGTATGGCTACACCTTC,CASSIAGYGYTF
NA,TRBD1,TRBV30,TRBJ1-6,TGTGCCTGGAGTCTAACAGGGGCCACTATTAATTCACCCCTCCACTTT,CAWSLTGATINSPLHF
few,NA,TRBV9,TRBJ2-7,TGTGCCAGCAGCCCCGGGACACTTACTACCTACGAGCAGTACTTC,CASSPGTLTTYEQYF
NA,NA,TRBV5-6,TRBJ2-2,TGTGCCAGCAGGCTGACAGGTACGAGCACCGGGGAGCTGTTTTTT,CASRLTGTSTGELFF
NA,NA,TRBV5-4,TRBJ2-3,TGTGCCAGCAGCTCCGGGACAAGTAGCACAGATACGCAGTATTTT,CASSSGTSSTDTQYF
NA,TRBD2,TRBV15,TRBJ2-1,TGTGCCACCAGCAGAGAGTGGGGACTAGGGTCGAATGAGCAGTTCTTC,CATSREWGLGSNEQFF
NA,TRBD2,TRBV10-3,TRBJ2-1,TGTGCCATCAACGGGGGGGGCTTTGAGCAGTTCTTC,CAINGGGFEQFF
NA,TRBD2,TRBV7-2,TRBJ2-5,TGTGCCAGCAGCTTTTCAGCGGGGGGCCCAGAGACCCAGTACTTC,CASSFSAGGPETQYF
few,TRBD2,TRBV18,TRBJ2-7,TGTGCCAGCTCCCGGGAGGGTTTCGGATACGAGCAGTACTTC,CASSREGFGYEQYF
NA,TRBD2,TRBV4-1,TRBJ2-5,TGCGCCAGCAGCTCAACGGGGGGTCAAGAGACCCAGTACTTC,CASSSTGGQETQYF